A single sample gave rise to the 6 T cell receptor beta chains below, sequenced in a study of graft-versus-host responses after intestinal transplantation (dated by TCRdb to 2020 to 2022). The library was produced with the immunoSEQ multiplex PCR assay. Sourced from immuneACCESS, this table was stored by TCRdb with only in-frame sequences that have V and J called. A share of the clones is absent; for the studies checked, an unresolved V gene accounts for under half, and the remainder has no known explanation. This sample has about 110,000 clones in its table, and 90% to 95% of those were observed once. Around 1.2% of the sample lies in the top ten. No cognate antigen is known for these TCRs. The time point label, as the study defines it: cells obtained before transplantation from donor or recipient. The specimen comprised unstimulated CD8+ T cells sorted from spleen or lymph node cells, sampled before transplant. The source of these receptors is a human donor who was the organ donor for an intestinal transplant.

The chain carries TRBV28 and TRBJ2-5; 9 nucleotides match TRBD2. CDR1 and CDR2 from the germline V gene are MDHEN and SYDVKM. After removal of 5 bases from V and 11 bases from J, the junction contained 15 bases not matched to a gene. This CDR3 comprises 15 residues. The CDR3 DNA follows: TGTGCCAGCAGTACTTCTAGCGGGAATCTGGGGGAGCAGTACTTC. Encoded protein: CASSTSSGNLGEQYF.

The chain carries TRBV7-2 and TRBJ2-5; the D gene could be TRBD1 or TRBD2 (5 bases each). CDR3 length: 16 amino acids. Germline CDR1 reads SGHTA; CDR2 reads FQGNSA. Between the trimmed V and J ends, which lost 4 bases and 3 bases, there was a span of 18 bases. CDR3 sequence (DNA): TGTGCCAGCAGCTGGGGGTTAGACCGTTTCAAAGAGACCCAGTACTTC. This codes for CASSWGLDRFKETQYF.

V and J are TRBV19 and TRBJ1-4; 12 bases map to TRBD1. The CDR3 has 17 residues. Germline V CDR1 and CDR2: LNHDA, SQIVND (reference sequence). V lost 8 bases, J lost 7 bases, and 14 bases stayed unmatched. The CDR3 region has the DNA TGTGCCAGTCTCCGGGACAGGGGGCCCGAGGGCGGTGAAAAACTGTTTTTT. It encodes CASLRDRGPEGGEKLFF.

The chain employs TRBV5-6 and TRBJ2-1, with 8 bases that match TRBD1. Trimming at V came to 4 bases and at J to 3 bases, leaving 9 bases not matched to a gene. CDR1 and CDR2 from the germline V gene are SGHDT and YYEEEE. This CDR3 is built from 16 residues. The CDR3 DNA follows: TGTGCCAGCAGCCCTCTCTACAGGGGGTTCTACAATGAGCAGTTCTTC. Translation: CASSPLYRGFYNEQFF.

This chain links TRBV10-1 with TRBJ2-7; D not certain. The V and J ends lost 5 bases and 0 bases respectively, with 14 bases between them. CDR3 length: 15 residues. In germline, CDR1 is WNHNN, CDR2 SYGVQD (reference sequence). The CDR3 sequence is CASSLLGEISYEQYF. DNA of the CDR3: TGCGCCAGCAGTCTGTTAGGCGAGATCTCCTACGAGCAGTACTTC.

The rearrangement uses TRBV7-9 and TRBJ2-5; 11 positions match TRBD1. The CDR3 spans 15 residues. V shed 7 bases and J 5 bases; nucleotides not matched to a gene: 9. Germline lookup yields CDR1 SEHNR and CDR2 FQNEAQ (reference sequence). The chain's CDR3 is CASNSGQGVLETQYF. The DNA for the CDR3 is TGTGCCAGCAACTCGGGACAGGGGGTGCTGGAGACCCAGTACTTC. Complete variable domain (other parts from reference TRBV7-9 and TRBJ2-5): DTGVSQNPRHKITKRGQNVTFRCDPISEHNRLYWYRQTLGQGPEFLTYFQNEAQLEKSRLLSDRFSAERPKGSFSTLEIQRTEQGDSAMYLCASNSGQGVLETQYFGPGTRLLVL.